Reported below is one T cell receptor beta chain. What it binds is not known. CDR1 is SNHLY, CDR2 FYNNEI, per germline. CDR3 length: 17 residues. The V end lost 2 bases, the J end lost 0 bases, and 17 bases lay between the germline ends. Libraries were prepared by immunoSEQ multiplex PCR; TCRdb keeps only in-frame clonotypes and omits some of them. Among about 140,000 clones listed, about nine tenths were seen once. This sample stems from a study of T cell responses to AZD1222 COVID-19 vaccine. Notes on the study in general: With dominance at 160-218 and 743-854, vaccine-associated CD4 TCRs spanned spike. Reportedly, nearly half of unique spike TCRs recognized epitopes outside B.1.351/B.1.1.7 mutations. Females outnumbered males among donors, who were mostly white British; clonal diversity was possibly underestimated.

This sample comprised peripheral blood, obtained on day 0 of AZD1222 vaccination. The rearrangement joins TRBV2 to TRBJ2-7; D is possibly TRBD1 or TRBD2 (6 bases each). The TCR was taken from an adult in good health. CDR3 sequence (DNA): TGTGCCAGCAGTGAACCCGGGGGCGGACCTAGCTCCTACGAGCAGTACTTC. This codes for CASSEPGGGPSSYEQYF.